This entry lists 8 T cell receptor beta chains sequenced from one sample in a study of blood T cell repertoires in COVID-19. Only in-frame clones appear in the TCRdb table, and some are missing; sequencing was by immunoSEQ multiplex PCR. The table lists some 250,000 clones, around 93% of them singletons. Specimen: PBMCs or T cells enriched from blood (not recorded which). These receptors were taken from a human donor in a cohort exposed to, infected with or recovered from COVID-19 (not recorded which). The donor label of this sample is uncertain.

This clone was recorded a few times. The chain couples TRBV6-4 to TRBJ2-3, with D possibly TRBD2 on 5 matching bases. Looked up from germline, CDR1 is MRHNA and CDR2 is SNTAGT. The ends were cut back, 0 bases at V and 1 base at J, with 14 bases in the middle. There are 17 residues in the CDR3. The DNA of the CDR3 is TGTGCCAGCAGTGACTCTGGCGGAGGCACTGGCACAGATACGCAGTATTTT. It yields the protein CASSDSGGGTGTDTQYF.

The chain recombines TRBV9 with TRBJ1-1; D uncertain. V lost 3 bases to trimming and J lost 4 bases, with 16 bases between them. CDR3 length: 15 residues. Germline CDR1 reads SGDLS; CDR2 reads YYNGEE. CDR3 sequence reads: CASSALSHHSTEAFF. DNA for the CDR3: TGTGCCAGCAGCGCCCTTAGTCACCACTCCACTGAAGCTTTCTTT.

The genes are TRBV30 and TRBJ1-1; TRBD1 might be the D (6 bases). The germline V gene has CDR1 GTSNPN and CDR2 SVGIG (reference sequence). The CDR3 is 14 amino acids. The V gene lost 3 bases and the J gene lost 1 base, with 12 bases spanning the gap. The CDR3 DNA reads TGTGCCTGGAGCAGAGGGGGTTCGAACACTGAAGCTTTCTTT. Residues: CAWSRGGSNTEAFF.

This chain's CDR3 is CASSSWTTFGAFF. CDR3 bases: TGTGCCAGCAGCTCCTGGACAACTTTCGGGGCTTTCTTT. The chain combines TRBV7-6 with TRBJ1-1; D might be TRBD1 (5 bases). V gave up 4 bases and J gave up 11 bases, with 17 bases separating them. Germline-derived CDR1 and CDR2 are SGHVS and FNYEAQ. This CDR3 comprises 13 residues.

CDR3 in DNA: TGCGCCAGCAGCCAAGACGGCCAGGGGCCCTATGGCTACACCTTC. Its translation: CASSQDGQGPYGYTF. The V and J genes are TRBV4-3 and TRBJ1-2; D is perhaps TRBD1 (6 bases). The germline V gene encodes CDR1 LGHNA and CDR2 YSLEER. V was trimmed by 0 bases and J by 4 bases, leaving 12 bases between them. The CDR3 sequence is 15 residues long.

Remarks on this clone: A read error may account for a junction end that differs from germline. This chain links TRBV3-1 (or the pseudogene TRBV3-2) with TRBJ2-3; 10 bases fit TRBD2. CDR3 length equals 19 residues. Per germline, CDR1 LGHDT and CDR2 YNNKEL (reference sequence). CDR3 residues: CASSQGTSGGTWRTDTQYF. The CDR3 coding sequence is TGTGCCAGCAGCCAAGGGACTAGCGGAGGGACCTGGCGCACGGATACGCAGTATTTT.

The count of this clone is one. This chain links TRBV27 with TRBJ1-5; D is unclear. Trimming pared 5 bases from V and 7 bases from J, leaving 12 bases between. Germline V gene sequence: CDR1 MNHEY, CDR2 SMNVEV (reference sequence). CDR3 length: 13 amino acids. In nucleotides, the CDR3 is TGTGCCAGCAGTACTGGCGGCCGGCAGCCCCAGCATTTT. Residues: CASSTGGRQPQHF.

The chain carries TRBV5-1 and TRBJ1-2, with TRBD1 as a possible D gene (5 bases). The CDR3 has 15 residues. V was cut by 5 bases and J by 0 bases, with 14 bases left in between. Germline V gene data show CDR1 as SGHRS and CDR2 as YFSETQ. The CDR3 DNA is TGCGCCAGCAGGACCCTCGGGACTTCTAACTATGGCTACACCTTC. Protein sequence: CASRTLGTSNYGYTF. The whole variable domain, remainder taken from reference TRBV5-1 and TRBJ1-2, is KAGVTQTPRYLIKTRGQQVTLSCSPISGHRSVSWYQQTPGQGLQFLFEYFSETQRNKGNFPGRFSGRQFSNSRSEMNVSTLELGDSALYLCASRTLGTSNYGYTFGSGTRLTVV.